Listed below are T cell receptor beta chains from one sample, sequenced in a study of identical twins. MiXCR was run by TCRdb on the 5' RACE reads, yielding one entry per CDR3 protein. The top ten hold 7% to 9.5% of the sample, which has 200,000 to 250,000 distinct CDR3 sequences, roughly an eighth seen once. Sequencing input: memory (CD45RO+) T cells sorted from blood. The receptors were gathered from a woman aged 18-35 years in good health. Each CDR3 is given with its conserved first and last residue. D genes are given only for firm matches. Clone sizes are given selectively: once, few, many, or a class where the clone is expanded.

>TRBV5-1|TRBJ2-7|-|TRBD1
TGCGCCAGCAGCCGTGACCAGGGGGTGTCCTACGAGCAGTACTTC
CASSRDQGVSYEQYF
>TRBV27|TRBJ2-3|-|-
TGTGCCAGCAGTCCCCGATCGGTTCCAGATACGCAGTATTTT
CASSPRSVPDTQYF
>TRBV29-1|TRBJ2-3|few|TRBD2
TGCAGCGCTGCCAGCGGGGCCCCCGATACGCAGTATTTT
CSAASGAPDTQYF
>TRBV9|TRBJ2-5|few|-
TGTGCCAGCAGCGTAAACCAGGGTGAGACCCAGTACTTC
CASSVNQGETQYF
>TRBV20-1|TRBJ2-3|-|TRBD2
TGCAGTGCTACCAGACCGACTAGCGGCACAGATACGCAGTATTTT
CSATRPTSGTDTQYF
>TRBV2|TRBJ1-5|few|TRBD1
TGTGCCAGCAGGGCGGGACAGGGTTTTGGCCAGCCCCAGCATTTT
CASRAGQGFGQPQHF
>TRBV28|TRBJ2-7|-|-
TGTGCCAGCAGTTTAGGCGGCCCAAACGAGCAGTACTTC
CASSLGGPNEQYF
>TRBV20-1|TRBJ2-5|many|-
TGCAGTGCTAGAAGGGGGATCGGAGAGACCCAGTACTTC
CSARRGIGETQYF
>TRBV20-1|TRBJ2-3|-|TRBD2
TGCAGTGCTGCCCCCACCTACGCGGGGGCGCAGTATTTT
CSAAPTYAGAQYF
>TRBV7-9|TRBJ2-7|-|-
TGTGCCAGCAGCCTCGGGGTGGGGGGTCGGAGCTCCTACGAGCAGTACTTC
CASSLGVGGRSSYEQYF
>TRBV5-6|TRBJ1-1|-|-
TGTGCCAGCAGCCGGATTAACACTGAAGCTTTCTTT
CASSRINTEAFF
>TRBV5-6|TRBJ2-1|few|-
TGTGCCAGCAGCTTGGTGGGACTGTCTAATGAGCAGTTCTTC
CASSLVGLSNEQFF
>TRBV29-1|TRBJ1-1|few|TRBD1
TGCAGCGTCCGCCGACAGGGGGACACTGAAGCTTTCTTT
CSVRRQGDTEAFF
>TRBV3-1|TRBJ1-2|few|-
TGTGCCAGCAGCCAAGCTCTCCGGGACGGTGGCTACACCTTC
CASSQALRDGGYTF
>TRBV10-3|TRBJ2-7|many|TRBD2
TGTGCCATCAGTGTAGTAAGCGGGAGTAGCAACGAGCAGTACTTC
CAISVVSGSSNEQYF
>TRBV6-2/TRBV6-3|TRBJ2-1|-|TRBD2
TGTGCCAGCAGCTGGAAAATAGTAGCGGGATACAATGAGCAGTTCTTC
CASSWKIVAGYNEQFF
>TRBV20-1|TRBJ2-3|few|-
TGCAGTGCAGGAAGTCAAAGCGCAGATACGCAGTATTTT
CSAGSQSADTQYF
>TRBV6-2/TRBV6-3|TRBJ2-1|many|-
TGTGCCAGCACCCCCGAAGGGGTTGTTTCCTACAATGAGCAGTTCTTC
CASTPEGVVSYNEQFF
>TRBV29-1|TRBJ2-1|many|-
TGCAGCGTTGTCCGGGGTTTGGGGGCCGGGTACAATGAGCAGTTCTTC
CSVVRGLGAGYNEQFF
>TRBV4-3|TRBJ2-7|-|TRBD2
TGCGCCAGCAGCCTCCGAACCGGGACTAGACCCTCTGAGCAGTACTTC
CASSLRTGTRPSEQYF
>TRBV12-3/TRBV12-4|TRBJ2-1|many|-
TGTGCCAGCAGTTTAAAGTCCTACAATGAGCAGTTCTTC
CASSLKSYNEQFF
>TRBV20-1|TRBJ2-1|few|-
TGCAGGCTCCTTCCCCTCGCTCGACTAGGGGACTTGGATGAGCAGTTCTTC
CRLLPLARLGDLDEQFF
>TRBV7-2|TRBJ2-1|few|-
TGTGCCAGCGGTTGGGACGTAAGCTCCTACAATGAGCAGTTCTTC
CASGWDVSSYNEQFF
>TRBV12-3/TRBV12-4|TRBJ2-3|many|TRBD2
TGTGCCAGCCGCCCGGGACTAGCGGGAGATACGCAGTATTTT
CASRPGLAGDTQYF
>TRBV20-1|TRBJ1-2|few|-
TGCAGTGCCGCGATGGGGACTTATGGCTACACCTTC
CSAAMGTYGYTF
>TRBV20-1|TRBJ1-1|-|-
TGCAGTGCCCCATCGGGGAGGGGAATCGCTGAAGCTTTCTTT
CSAPSGRGIAEAFF